The 15 T cell receptor beta chains below were found in one sample sequenced in a study of T cell clonality in common variable immunodeficiency. Sequenced by immunoSEQ multiplex PCR; TCRdb stores in-frame clones only, minus some. The sample includes about 42,000 clones, none of them occurring once. Sequenced material: peripheral blood mononuclear cells. The origin of the receptors is a person aged 18 to 75 in good health.

This clone appeared many times. Read sequence stops 3 residues before the CDR3 end, and the germline J gene provides the missing end. The V gene is TRBV20-1, the J gene TRBJ2-5; weak D call: TRBD2 (7 bases). V lost 2 bases to trimming and J lost 1 base, with 14 bases between them. The germline CDR1 and CDR2 sequences are DFQATT and SNEGSKA (reference sequence). The CDR3 totals 15 residues. The CDR3 DNA, read in part, is TGCAGTGCTAGAAAGGCAGGGGAGGGCCAAGAGACC. Protein: CSARKAGEGQET. The entire CDR3 protein reads CSARKAGEGQETQYF.

In its sample, this clone was seen a few times. The CDR3 goes on 3 residues after the read ends, and that part is filled in from the germline J gene. The rearrangement joins TRBV19 to TRBJ1-1, with 11 nucleotides matching TRBD1. CDR1 and CDR2 (germline): LNHDA, SQIVND (reference sequence). Trimming removed 4 bases from V and 6 bases from J; junction bases left unmatched: 7. The CDR3 spans 15 residues. This CDR3 is CASSTDGQGAAEAFF. Incomplete CDR3 DNA: TGTGCCAGTAGTACAGATGGACAGGGGGCCGCTGAA.

This clone was picked up many times. The CDR3 is cut off 3 residues early in the read; its end comes from the germline J gene. The V and J genes are TRBV20-1 and TRBJ1-1; 7 bases map to TRBD1. The germline V gene has CDR1 DFQATT and CDR2 SNEGSKA (reference sequence). The CDR3 covers 13 residues. Trimming at V came to 6 bases and at J to 1 base, leaving 5 bases not matched to a gene. The DNA read from the CDR3 is TGCAGTGCCCCAGGACAGGCGAACACTGAA. This translates into CSAPGQANTE. The CDR3 reads in full as CSAPGQANTEAFF.

This clone was found many times. The CDR3 end falls 3 residues outside the read, so it is completed with the germline J gene. The chain joins TRBV5-6 to TRBJ2-2; 10 bases are a match to TRBD1. The CDR3 is 15 amino acids. Germline CDR1 SGHDT, CDR2 YYEEEE. The trim removed 3 bases at V and 7 bases at J, leaving 6 bases unmatched. CDR3 DNA, as far as it was read: TGTGCCAGCAGCTCCGGGACAGGGGTGGTCGGGGAG. Translation: CASSSGTGVVGE. The entire CDR3 protein is CASSSGTGVVGELFF.

This clone showed up many times. The CDR3 reads CSARDFSSYSNQPQHF. The sequenced CDR3 bases are TGCAGTGCTAGAGATTTTAGCAGTTATAGCAATCAGCCC. The genes are TRBV20-1 and TRBJ1-5; D is uncertain. The CDR3 end is not reached by the read, which stops 3 residues before it; the germline J gene fills it in. V lost 0 bases, J lost 0 bases, and 12 bases lay in between. The length of the CDR3 is 16 residues. CDR1 is DFQATT and CDR2 is SNEGSKA in the germline V gene (reference sequence).

Many counts were recorded for this clone. The CDR3 extends 3 residues past the end of the read, so its final part is completed from the germline J gene. The chain links TRBV29-1 to TRBJ1-2, with TRBD1 matching over 7 bases. Per the germline V gene, CDR1 is SQVTM and CDR2 is ANQGSEA. This CDR3 has 14 residues. V lost 7 bases and J lost 2; bases outside the gene matches: 10. CDR3 DNA, as far as it was read: TGCAGCGCGACCCGGGACAGCATAAACTATGGC. Translated: CSATRDSINYG. The full CDR3 sequence reads CSATRDSINYGYTF. The variable domain in full, completed from reference TRBV29-1 and TRBJ1-2, reads SAVISQKPSRDICQRGTSLTIQCQVDSQVTMMFWYRQQPGQSLTLIATANQGSEATYESGFVIDKFPISRPNLTFSTLTVSNMSPEDSSIYLCSATRDSINYGYTFGSGTRLTVV.

This clone was detected ten times or more. An end of the junction does not agree with germline; a read error may underlie this. The read gets to within 3 residues of the CDR3 end, and the germline J gene fills in the rest. The rearrangement links TRBV4-2 to TRBJ2-7, with TRBD2 identical over 8 bases. The CDR3 totals 16 residues. Germline CDR1 is LGHNA and CDR2 is YNFKEQ. CDR3: CASSQGRAGGTYEQYF. CDR3 DNA, as far as it was read: TGCGCCAGCAGCCAGGGAAGGGCGGGAGGCACCTACGAG.

This clone was seen at least ten times. The read ends 3 residues before the CDR3 terminus; that terminus is restored from the germline J gene. The J gene is TRBJ2-4, the V gene TRBV14; 7 bases are a match to TRBD2. The CDR3 covers 14 residues. Germline V gene data show CDR1 as SGHDN and CDR2 as FVKESK. The ends lost 1 base at V and 3 bases at J; junction bases unmatched: 0. The covered CDR3 bases are TGTGCCAGCAGCCAAGCGGGGGGCAAAAACATT. Protein product: CASSQAGGKNI. The CDR3 in full is CASSQAGGKNIQYF.

This clone showed up many times. The read finishes 3 residues shy of the CDR3 end, and the germline J gene is used to complete it. V gene TRBV29-1 combines with J gene TRBJ2-7; D is unresolved. With 6 bases removed from V and 4 bases from J, the gap between germline ends came to 31 bases. The CDR3 is made up of 18 amino acids. Germline CDR1 reads SQVTM; CDR2 reads ANQGSEA. This chain's CDR3 is CSVSTPPRSGPLRYEQYF. CDR3 DNA, as far as it was read: TGCAGCGTGTCGACCCCACCCAGGAGTGGGCCTTTGAGGTACGAG.

This clone was seen ten or more times. The CDR3 extends 3 residues past the end of the read, so its final part is completed from the germline J gene. The gene calls are TRBV3-1 (or the pseudogene TRBV3-2) and TRBJ2-1; weak D call: TRBD2 (5 bases). Germline CDR1 reads LGHDT; CDR2 reads YNNKEL (reference sequence). Trimming took 0 bases from V and 4 from J, leaving 7 bases between them. The CDR3 is 14 residues long. The CDR3 reads CASSQESGYNEQFF. Partial CDR3 DNA: TGTGCCAGCAGCCAAGAGAGCGGTTACAATGAG.

The sample holds many counts of this clone. From the germline J gene comes the end of the CDR3, since the read stops 3 residues before it. V gene TRBV5-6 combines with J gene TRBJ2-5, with 9 bases identical to TRBD2. With V trimmed by 4 bases and J by 5 bases, 3 bases remained unmatched. The CDR3 has 13 residues. Germline CDR1 and CDR2: SGHDT and YYEEEE. The DNA read from the CDR3 is TGTGCCAGCAGCGCGGGAGGGTTGGAGACC. This sequence encodes CASSAGGLET. The full CDR3 is CASSAGGLETQYF.

This clone was picked up many times. One end of the junction fails to match germline, which may point to a read error. CDR3 in amino acids: CASSQGQLNSPLHF. Partial CDR3 DNA: TGCGCCAGCAGCCAAGGACAGCTGAATTCGCCC. The V call is TRBV4-1, the J call TRBJ1-6; D is perhaps TRBD1 (5 bases). The observed sequence ends 3 residues before the CDR3 terminus, with the missing tail filled in from the germline J gene. Germline CDR1 and CDR2: MGHRA and YSYEKL. The CDR3 has 14 residues.

In this sample, this clone turned up a few times. Read data end 3 residues before the CDR3 end; the end is taken from the germline J gene. This sequence joins TRBV20-1 and TRBJ1-1; 10 bases fit TRBD1. The J segment lost 0 bases and the V segment lost 3 bases, leaving 10 bases of the junction unmatched. The CDR3 has 17 residues. The germline V gene encodes CDR1 DFQATT and CDR2 SNEGSKA (reference sequence). CDR3 DNA, as far as it was read: TGCAGTGCTAGTGGGGGACAGGGGCCGCTTATGAACACTGAA. It translates to CSASGGQGPLMNTE. The complete CDR3 protein is CSASGGQGPLMNTEAFF.

This clone was detected many times. The read is 3 residues too short to cover the CDR3 end, so that end is filled in from the germline J gene. The chain carries TRBV6-2 or TRBV6-3 and TRBJ2-2; 10 nucleotides match TRBD1. CDR3 size: 14 residues. Per germline, CDR1 MNHEY and CDR2 SVGEGT. CDR3 sequence: CASSPRDRGEKLFF. The CDR3 bases that were read are TGTGCCAGCAGCCCGAGGGACAGGGGAGAAAAG.

This clone has at least ten counts. The CDR3 end is not reached by the read, which stops 3 residues before it; the germline J gene fills it in. The chain uses TRBV6-2 or TRBV6-3 and TRBJ2-6; unclear D gene. The CDR3 has 14 residues. In germline, CDR1 is MNHEY, CDR2 SVGEGT. Trimming stripped 6 bases from V and 0 bases from J, with 6 bases between. The covered CDR3 bases are TGTGCCAGCAGCCCGTCCTCTGGGGCCAACGTC. The encoded protein is CASSPSSGANV. The full CDR3 protein is CASSPSSGANVLTF.